These 16 T cell receptor beta chains were all obtained from the same sample, sequenced in a study of shared clonotypes between healthy human individuals (dated by TCRdb to the early 2020s). Libraries came from the immunoSEQ multiplex PCR assay. TCRdb stores this immuneACCESS table with in-frame sequences only. Part of the clones is absent; in the studies checked, under half of the shortfall reflects unresolved V genes, and no reason is known for the rest. Here the sample has approximately 2.3 million clones; 85% to 95% occur a single time. The top ten hold around 0.4% of the sample. Sequenced input: naive CD4+ T cells from PBMCs. The cell subset or site label corresponds to: CD45RA+ positively selected. Receptors originate from a young man in good health. Some clones in this sample may be carry-over from other donors' samples.

The genes are TRBV28 and TRBJ1-2, with 8 bases lining up with TRBD1. The germline V gene encodes CDR1 MDHEN and CDR2 SYDVKM. This CDR3 has 15 amino acids. V dropped 8 bases and J dropped 1; count of bases not matched to a gene: 9. The CDR3 region is CASVPTGGVNYGYTF. The CDR3 DNA sequence: TGTGCCAGCGTTCCAACAGGGGGTGTTAACTATGGCTACACCTTC.

The rearrangement uses TRBV7-2 and TRBJ1-2; no definite D call. With 5 bases removed from V and 5 bases from J, the gap between germline ends came to 18 bases. The germline V gene encodes CDR1 SGHTA and CDR2 FQGNSA. The CDR3 sequence is 15 residues long. The CDR3 nucleotides are TGTGCCAGCAGCCTAAGGCCCCTACCTGGGTATGGCTACACCTTC. Translated, it gives CASSLRPLPGYGYTF.

The chain uses TRBV5-1 and TRBJ2-5; TRBD2 matches 12 bases. Germline CDR1 reads SGHRS; CDR2 reads YFSETQ. CDR3 length: 16 residues. Trimming at V came to 4 bases and at J to 1 base, leaving 5 bases not matched to a gene. The chain's CDR3 is CASSEGLAGSQETQYF. The CDR3 DNA sequence: TGCGCCAGCAGCGAAGGACTAGCGGGAAGCCAAGAGACCCAGTACTTC.

The chain links TRBV6-1 to TRBJ1-2; D is unclear. V was clipped by 2 bases and J by 2 bases, with 6 bases between them. This CDR3 comprises 13 residues. In germline, CDR1 is MNHNS, CDR2 SASEGT. CDR3 in amino acids: CASSESPNYGYTF. The CDR3 region has the DNA TGTGCCAGCAGTGAATCACCAAACTATGGCTACACCTTC.

The V gene is TRBV5-1, the J gene TRBJ2-3; 8 nucleotides agree with TRBD1. Germline lookup yields CDR1 SGHRS and CDR2 YFSETQ. The CDR3 sequence is 15 residues long. Losses at the gene ends were 4 bases for V and 0 bases for J; bases not matched to a gene: 4. The CDR3 loop reads CASSMTGDSTDTQYF. CDR3 sequence (DNA): TGCGCCAGCAGCATGACAGGGGACAGCACAGATACGCAGTATTTT.

This chain connects TRBV27 to TRBJ2-7, with a weak D call TRBD2 (6 bases). Trimming stripped 6 bases from V and 6 bases from J, with 15 bases between. CDR1 and CDR2 from the germline V gene are MNHEY and SMNVEV (reference sequence). This CDR3 is 13 amino acids long. CDR3 in amino acids: CASSSGLPIEQYF. CDR3 DNA: TGTGCCAGCAGCTCGGGACTGCCCATCGAGCAGTACTTC.

On this clone itself: Additional DNA sequences in this sample encode the identical CDR3. The rearrangement joins TRBV28 to TRBJ2-7, with 8 nucleotides matching TRBD1. The CDR3 spans 14 residues. The germline CDR1 and CDR2 sequences are MDHEN and SYDVKM. V lost 6 bases, J lost 2 bases, and 6 bases stayed unmatched. As DNA, the CDR3 is TGTGCCAGCAGCCTAAGGACAGGGACCTACGAGCAGTACTTC. It codes for CASSLRTGTYEQYF.

As for this clone: Other DNA sequences from this sample encode an identical CDR3 as well. This chain joins TRBV18 and TRBJ2-1; 12 bases align to TRBD2. V gave up 3 bases and J gave up 5 bases; unmatched junction bases: 2. CDR3 length equals 15 residues. Germline CDR1 is KGHSH and CDR2 is LQKENI. CDR3 in amino acids: CASSPLAGGNNEQFF. Here the CDR3 DNA reads TGTGCCAGCTCACCGCTAGCGGGAGGGAACAATGAGCAGTTCTTC.

This rearrangement joins TRBV5-4 to TRBJ2-7; D call uncertain. CDR1 and CDR2 from the germline V gene are SGHNT and YYREEE (reference sequence). The CDR3 is 15 residues long. V was cut by 1 base and J by 5 bases, with 16 bases left in between. CDR3 nucleotide sequence: TGTGCCAGCAGCTTGAGCATAACGGCCCAAAACGAGCAGTACTTC. The encoded protein is CASSLSITAQNEQYF.

V and J are TRBV9 and TRBJ2-7; 8 bases match TRBD2. Germline V gene sequence: CDR1 SGDLS, CDR2 YYNGEE. CDR3 size: 14 residues. J lost 6 bases, V lost 4 bases, and 9 bases had no gene match. Here the CDR3 reads CASSPRGGPREQYF. The CDR3 DNA is TGTGCCAGCAGCCCTCGGGGGGGTCCCCGCGAGCAGTACTTC.

The V call is TRBV11-2, the J call TRBJ2-7; maybe TRBD1 (6 bases). CDR3 length: 16 residues. The germline V gene encodes CDR1 SGHAT and CDR2 FQNNGV. The germline V and J ends were trimmed by 6 bases and 2 bases, with 20 bases remaining between them. The CDR3 coding sequence is TGTGCCAGCAGGGCCCACCCCGCCACAGGGCCCTACGAGCAGTACTTC. It encodes CASRAHPATGPYEQYF.

The V and J genes are TRBV5-1 and TRBJ2-3, with 8 bases fitting TRBD2. Trimming removed 4 bases from V and 4 bases from J; junction bases left unmatched: 11. CDR3 length: 16 residues. Germline CDR1 reads SGHRS; CDR2 reads YFSETQ. The CDR3 coding sequence is TGCGCCAGCAGCCCGGTGGGGACTAGGGGGGCAGATACGCAGTATTTT. The encoded protein is CASSPVGTRGADTQYF.

The count of this clone is one. CDR3 in amino acids: CASSPLAGVEQFF. The CDR3 DNA reads as TGTGCCAGCAGCCCTCTAGCGGGGGTTGAGCAGTTCTTC. The chain employs TRBV7-6 and TRBJ2-1; 10 bases map to TRBD2. This CDR3 spans 13 amino acids. The V and J ends lost 5 bases and 9 bases, in that order; junction bases with no gene match: 4. Germline CDR1 SGHVS, CDR2 FNYEAQ.

J is TRBJ2-4 and V is TRBV5-4, with D possibly being TRBD1 or TRBD2 (5 bases each). The CDR3 extends over 13 amino acids. CDR1 SGHNT and CDR2 YYREEE come from the germline V gene (reference sequence). Trimming stripped 2 bases from V and 6 bases from J, with 9 bases between. The CDR3: CASSLLGANIQYF. In DNA form, the CDR3 reads TGTGCCAGCAGCTTACTAGGGGCAAACATTCAGTACTTC.

This clone showed up just a few times. The sample carries other DNA sequences with the same CDR3. J is TRBJ2-1 and V is TRBV9, with a tentative D call TRBD2 (5 bases). Between the trimmed V and J ends, which lost 0 bases and 1 base, there was a span of 8 bases. The CDR3 sequence is 15 residues long. In germline, CDR1 is SGDLS, CDR2 YYNGEE. CDR3: CASSVAGTSYNEQFF. The CDR3 nucleotides read TGTGCCAGCAGCGTAGCGGGAACGTCCTACAATGAGCAGTTCTTC.

The chain has TRBV10-3 and TRBJ2-7; D not resolved. Germline V gives CDR1 ENHRY, CDR2 SYGVKD. The CDR3 is 12 amino acids. The V gene lost 2 bases and the J gene lost 5 bases, with 7 bases spanning the gap. The CDR3 sequence: CAISEGPNEQYF. DNA for the CDR3: TGTGCCATCAGTGAGGGGCCAAACGAGCAGTACTTC.